Each of the 28 T cell receptor beta chains below was sequenced from the same sample in a study of vaccination effects on CD4 cells after COVID-19. Their antigens remain unidentified. The method was immunoSEQ multiplex PCR; TCRdb's version includes in-frame clones alone and lacks a portion of them. The data contain tens of thousands of clones, about 70% of them singletons. Expansion of antigen-specific CD4+ T cells with viral peptide pools was carried out by the ViraFEST assay before sequencing. Between days 10 and 11 of culture, CD4+ T cells were separated out. All vaccine recipients tested negative for nucleocapsid antibodies and had never contracted SARS-CoV-2 infection. The sequencing used CD4+ T cells from PBMCs cultured with HCoV-NL63 spike peptides, collected before COVID-19 vaccination. The receptors shown here come from a human donor who received a COVID-19 vaccine.

The chain is built from TRBV3-1 (or the pseudogene TRBV3-2) and TRBJ1-2; the D is unclear. Trimming removed 8 bases at V and 5 bases at J, with 15 bases between. The length of the CDR3 is 13 residues. Germline-derived CDR1 and CDR2 are LGHDT and YNNKEL (reference sequence). DNA of the CDR3: TGTGCCAGCTGTTCGACCGAAGAGTATGGCTACACCTTC. Amino acids: CASCSTEEYGYTF.

J is TRBJ2-3 and V is TRBV18; the match to TRBD1 covers 9 bases. The CDR3 runs 16 residues. V lost 4 bases and J lost 0; bases outside the gene matches: 5. Germline-derived CDR1 and CDR2 are KGHSH and LQKENI. Here the CDR3 reads CASSRQQGASTDTQYF. In nucleotides, the CDR3 is TGTGCCAGCTCACGACAACAGGGGGCAAGCACAGATACGCAGTATTTT.

The chain combines TRBV3-1 (or the pseudogene TRBV3-2) with TRBJ1-1; the D gene is possibly TRBD1 (6 bases). Trimming pared 1 base from V and 6 bases from J, leaving 18 bases between. Germline loops: CDR1 LGHDT, CDR2 YNNKEL (reference sequence). This CDR3 has 16 residues. CDR3 in DNA: TGTGCCAGCAGCCAAGGGTTTAGGGGGGCTCGGGCTGAAGCTTTCTTT. Its protein is CASSQGFRGARAEAFF.

The chain combines TRBV6-2 or TRBV6-3 with TRBJ1-6; the match to TRBD1 covers 7 bases. Germline lookup yields CDR1 MNHEY and CDR2 SVGEGT. Trimming cost V 2 bases and J 5 bases; bases outside gene matches: 0. This CDR3 comprises 14 residues. Here the CDR3 reads CASSYGTDNSPLHF. The CDR3 bases are TGTGCCAGCAGTTACGGGACAGATAATTCACCCCTCCACTTT.

The CDR3 nucleotides read TGTGCCAGCAGCCCTTGGACATTCCCAGCGCGTGGCTACACCTTC. Encoded protein: CASSPWTFPARGYTF. J is TRBJ1-2 and V is TRBV7-2, with D maybe TRBD1 (5 bases). Trimming left V 5 bases short and J 7 bases short, with 20 bases between. The CDR3 totals 15 residues. Per the germline V gene, CDR1 is SGHTA and CDR2 is FQGNSA.

This clone was observed a single time. The chain recombines TRBV19 with TRBJ1-1; D uncertain. Germline V lookup: CDR1 LNHDA, CDR2 SQIVND (reference sequence). The V end lost 0 bases, the J end lost 2 bases, and 10 bases lay between the germline ends. The CDR3 length is 15 residues. The DNA of the CDR3 is TGTGCCAGTAGTATAGATCGGGCACCCAACACTGAAGCTTTCTTT. Encoded protein: CASSIDRAPNTEAFF. The variable domain in full, with the rest retrieved from reference TRBV19 and TRBJ1-1, is DGGITQSPKYLFRKEGQNVTLSCEQNLNHDAMYWYRQDPGQGLRLIYYSQIVNDFQKGDIAEGYSVSREKKESFPLTVTSAQKNPTAFYLCASSIDRAPNTEAFFGQGTRLTVV.

The V and J genes are TRBV30 and TRBJ2-6; D not certain. The CDR3 has 14 residues. Per germline, CDR1 GTSNPN and CDR2 SVGIG (reference sequence). The ends were cut back, 0 bases at V and 1 base at J, with 4 bases in the middle. The CDR3 spells CAWSVWSGANVLTF. The CDR3 DNA reads as TGTGCCTGGAGTGTGTGGTCTGGGGCCAACGTCCTGACTTTC. The variable domain in full, with the rest retrieved from reference TRBV30 and TRBJ2-6, is SQTIHQWPATLVQPVGSPLSLECTVEGTSNPNLYWYRQAAGRGLQLLFYSVGIGQISSEVPQNLSASRPQDRQFILSSKKLLLSDSGFYLCAWSVWSGANVLTFGAGSRLTVL.

The chain recombines TRBV6-1 with TRBJ1-1; D is possibly TRBD1 (5 bases). V was shortened by 0 bases and J by 6 bases, with 14 bases between the two germline ends. In germline, CDR1 is MNHNS, CDR2 SASEGT. This CDR3 contains 15 residues. The CDR3 nucleotides read TGTGCCAGCAGTGAAGCACAGGCATTAATTGCTGAAGCTTTCTTT. Translated: CASSEAQALIAEAFF.

The chain combines TRBV30 with TRBJ1-2; D unresolved. The germline V gene has CDR1 GTSNPN and CDR2 SVGIG (reference sequence). The ends were cut back, 0 bases at V and 2 bases at J, with 7 bases in the middle. The CDR3 loop spans 13 amino acids. CDR3 DNA sequence: TGTGCCTGGAGTGTCGATGAAAACTATGGCTACACCTTC. It specifies CAWSVDENYGYTF.

V is TRBV28 and J is TRBJ1-2; D gene uncertain. Germline V gives CDR1 MDHEN, CDR2 SYDVKM. The ends were cut back, 2 bases at V and 5 bases at J, with 15 bases in the middle. This CDR3 contains 15 residues. The CDR3 DNA reads as TGTGCCAGCAGTTTAATGGGGAGCACCTTGTATGGCTACACCTTC. It specifies CASSLMGSTLYGYTF.

The rearrangement links TRBV30 to TRBJ1-4; tentatively, D is TRBD1 (6 bases). In germline, CDR1 is GTSNPN, CDR2 SVGIG (reference sequence). The CDR3 sequence is 15 residues long. Trimming cost V 4 bases and J 2 bases, with 14 bases left between them. CDR3 residues: CAWNNRDSTNEKLFF. The CDR3, as DNA: TGTGCCTGGAACAACAGGGATAGTACTAATGAAAAACTGTTTTTT.

The chain uses TRBV6-2 or TRBV6-3 and TRBJ2-7, with 11 bases identical to TRBD2. Unmatched junction bases numbered 9, after V lost 6 bases and J lost 2 bases. The germline gives CDR1 MNHEY, CDR2 SVGEGT. The CDR3 has 16 residues. The CDR3, as DNA: TGTGCCAGCAGCCCCACTAGCGGGGGATACCCCTACGAGCAGTACTTC. It codes for CASSPTSGGYPYEQYF.

The chain couples TRBV7-2 to TRBJ2-7; 15 bases match TRBD2. Germline V lookup: CDR1 SGHTA, CDR2 FQGNSA. There are 17 residues in the CDR3. The V segment lost 5 bases and the J segment 2 bases; nucleotides outside the gene matches: 7. The CDR3 loop reads CASSLGTSGRIAYEQYF. The CDR3 coding sequence is TGTGCCAGCAGCCTAGGGACTAGCGGGAGGATAGCCTACGAGCAGTACTTC.

The chain combines TRBV7-9 with TRBJ1-3; 10 positions match TRBD1. Germline CDR1 is SEHNR and CDR2 is FQNEAQ (reference sequence). This CDR3 is 17 amino acids long. V lost 4 bases, J lost 5 bases, and 11 bases stayed unmatched. This CDR3 reads CASSSPGQGSFRNTIYF. The CDR3 DNA follows: TGTGCCAGCAGCTCCCCGGGACAGGGGAGCTTTCGAAACACCATATATTTT.

The V call is TRBV6-5, the J call TRBJ2-2; D is uncertain. CDR3 size: 15 residues. Trimming cost V 8 bases and J 6 bases, with 19 bases left between them. Germline CDR1 MNHEY, CDR2 SVGAGI. The chain's CDR3 is CASRPATNNAGELFF. The DNA for the CDR3 is TGTGCCAGCCGCCCGGCTACGAATAACGCCGGGGAGCTGTTTTTT.

The V and J genes are TRBV6-6 and TRBJ1-3, with D possibly TRBD1 on 6 matching bases. The V end was cut by 5 bases, the J end by 4 bases, with 18 bases between. Per the germline V gene, CDR1 is MNHNY and CDR2 is SVGAGI (reference sequence). The CDR3 sequence is 16 residues long. The CDR3 loop reads CASSPRGGSTGNTIYF. The CDR3 bases are TGTGCCAGCAGTCCAAGGGGGGGTTCTACCGGAAACACCATATATTTT.

V and J are TRBV5-8 and TRBJ2-7, with D unresolved. Trimming pared 0 bases from V and 3 bases from J, leaving 13 bases between. The CDR3 loop spans 15 amino acids. Germline V lookup: CDR1 SGHTS, CDR2 YDEGEE. The chain's CDR3 is CASSLGGFAYYEQYF. In DNA, the CDR3 is TGTGCCAGCAGCTTGGGGGGTTTTGCCTACTACGAGCAGTACTTC.

This chain joins TRBV7-9 and TRBJ2-1; TRBD1 agrees at 9 bases. This CDR3 is built from 11 residues. The V gene's germline CDR1 is SEHNR and CDR2 FQNEAQ (reference sequence). V dropped 4 bases and J dropped 15; count of bases not matched to a gene: 4. CDR3 protein: CASSSGQGLFF. The CDR3 region has the DNA TGTGCCAGCAGCTCCGGACAGGGGTTGTTCTTC.

The chain has TRBV24-1 and TRBJ2-7; 12 bases align to TRBD1. Germline V gene sequence: CDR1 KGHDR, CDR2 SFDVKD. V shed 5 bases and J 3 bases; nucleotides not matched to a gene: 7. This CDR3 region has 16 residues. In nucleotides, the CDR3 is TGTGCCACCAGTGCCCGGGGGACAGGGGGCGGCTACGAGCAGTACTTC. It codes for CATSARGTGGGYEQYF.

The chain carries TRBV9 and TRBJ2-2; D is unresolved. The V gene's germline CDR1 is SGDLS and CDR2 YYNGEE. The CDR3 is 15 residues long. Trimming took off 0 bases at V and 12 bases at J, with 18 bases between the two ends. The CDR3 DNA is TGTGCCAGCAGCGTAGACGGCTCAGCCGCTGGGAAGCTGTTTTTT. This gives the protein CASSVDGSAAGKLFF.

Here the CDR3 DNA reads TGTGCCAGCAGTTTCGACAGGGTGGGCTACACCTTC. This encodes CASSFDRVGYTF. This chain links TRBV12-3 or TRBV12-4 with TRBJ1-2, with 7 bases lining up with TRBD1. CDR3 length: 12 residues. Trimming cost V 3 bases and J 8 bases; bases outside gene matches: 3.

CDR3 amino acids: CAISVGPAGDNEQFF. In DNA, the CDR3 is TGTGCCATCAGTGTAGGTCCCGCAGGGGACAATGAGCAGTTCTTC. This sequence joins TRBV10-3 and TRBJ2-1; the D gene is possibly TRBD1 (6 bases). In germline, CDR1 is ENHRY, CDR2 SYGVKD. Trimming took 4 bases from V and 5 from J, leaving 15 bases between them. The CDR3 runs to 15 residues.

This chain uses TRBV3-1 (or the pseudogene TRBV3-2) with TRBJ2-7; D gene uncertain. This CDR3 is built from 15 residues. Trimming cost V 0 bases and J 3 bases, with 12 bases left between them. CDR1 is LGHDT, CDR2 YNNKEL, per germline (reference sequence). CDR3 residues: CASSQDSRAHYEQYF. The DNA of the CDR3 is TGTGCCAGCAGCCAAGATTCCCGGGCCCACTACGAGCAGTACTTC.

The rearrangement uses TRBV27 and TRBJ1-1, with D possibly TRBD1 on 6 matching bases. The V and J ends lost 6 bases and 1 base respectively, with 15 bases between them. The CDR3 length is 15 residues. The germline CDR1 and CDR2 sequences are MNHEY and SMNVEV (reference sequence). The DNA of the CDR3 is TGTGCCAGCAGGGATTCACAGGGCTGGAACACTGAAGCTTTCTTT. Amino acids: CASRDSQGWNTEAFF.

V usage is TRBV27 and J usage is TRBJ1-5; TRBD1 aligns across 7 bases. The CDR3 consists of 15 residues. Germline-derived CDR1 and CDR2 are MNHEY and SMNVEV (reference sequence). The junction had 8 bases not matched to a gene; V was cut back by 5 bases and J by 4 bases. The CDR3 DNA follows: TGTGCCAGCAGTCCTGGGACAGCGAAAAATCAGCCCCAGCATTTT. Translation: CASSPGTAKNQPQHF.

The sample holds a few counts of this clone. This chain joins TRBV12-3 or TRBV12-4 and TRBJ2-7; TRBD1 matches 7 bases. With 6 bases clipped from V and 7 bases from J, the junction kept 6 bases outside the gene matches. The CDR3 loop spans 12 amino acids. CDR3: CASRFLTGEQYF. The CDR3, as DNA: TGTGCCAGCAGATTTTTGACAGGGGAGCAGTACTTC.

The chain recombines TRBV14 with TRBJ1-1; no definite D call. The CDR3 length is 12 residues. Deletions cut 3 bases from V and 10 bases from J, with 12 bases between. The germline gives CDR1 SGHDN, CDR2 FVKESK. The CDR3 nucleotides read TGTGCCAGCAGCCAGCCAGGCCGGAGAGCTTTCTTT. Residues: CASSQPGRRAFF.

The CDR3 reads CASSPGGEQYF. For the CDR3, the DNA is TGCGCCAGCAGCCCCGGAGGCGAGCAGTACTTC. The J gene is TRBJ2-7, the V gene TRBV5-1; D might be TRBD2 (5 bases). V was pared by 4 bases and J by 6 bases, with 8 bases between. Germline V gives CDR1 SGHRS, CDR2 YFSETQ. The CDR3 is 11 residues long. Variable domain in full (rest from reference TRBV5-1 and TRBJ2-7): KAGVTQTPRYLIKTRGQQVTLSCSPISGHRSVSWYQQTPGQGLQFLFEYFSETQRNKGNFPGRFSGRQFSNSRSEMNVSTLELGDSALYLCASSPGGEQYFGPGTRLTVT.